The present T cell receptor (beta chain) was sequenced within a study of blood T cell repertoires in COVID-19. J gave up 7 bases and V 5 bases, and 14 bases lay outside the gene matches. The CDR3 totals 18 residues. Germline V lookup: CDR1 LNHDA, CDR2 SQIVND (reference sequence). Here immunoSEQ multiplex PCR was the method, and the copy in TCRdb shows in-frame clones only, minus some. The sample has around 500,000 clones; 70% to 90% are singletons. Ages ranged from roughly 18 to 100 years, with residence in about 24 US areas. Cohort placement rested on clinical history that participants reported themselves. Resolution of symptoms, clearance, or two negative PCRs was present in recovered Cohort 3 donors.

The chain links TRBV19 to TRBJ1-6, with TRBD1 matching over 10 bases. This clonotype was sampled from a woman aged 55 to 70 who had recovered from COVID-19. What was sequenced was PBMCs or T cells enriched from blood (not recorded which). CDR3 DNA sequence: TGTGCCAGTAGTTTCAAGCCGGGACAGGGGCACGGGAATTCACCCCTCCACTTT. Amino acids: CASSFKPGQGHGNSPLHF. Using reference TRBV19 and TRBJ1-6 for the parts outside the CDR3, the full variable domain is DGGITQSPKYLFRKEGQNVTLSCEQNLNHDAMYWYRQDPGQGLRLIYYSQIVNDFQKGDIAEGYSVSREKKESFPLTVTSAQKNPTAFYLCASSFKPGQGHGNSPLHFGNGTRLTVT.